Sequencing of this T cell receptor (beta chain) was carried out in a study of blood T cell repertoires in COVID-19. Across the whole study: PBMCs, B-cell-depleted T cells, or T cells were the source of the cDNA or gDNA that made up the material.

Generated by immunoSEQ multiplex PCR, the TCRdb table keeps only in-frame clones and is missing some. The table includes 240,000 or so clones, approximately 83% detected once. The CDR3 spans 15 residues. The germline CDR1 and CDR2 sequences are SGHDT and YYEEEE. Trimming took off 0 bases at V and 7 bases at J, with 14 bases between the two ends. The source material was peripheral blood. J is TRBJ1-5 and V is TRBV5-6; no definite D call. This clonotype originated in a woman older than 75 with acute or convalescent COVID-19. CDR3: CASSLAGLAGQPQHF. The CDR3 DNA is TGTGCCAGCAGCTTGGCCGGGTTAGCCGGGCAGCCCCAGCATTTT.